This TCR beta chain was sequenced for a study of CD8 T cells in ankylosing spondylitis. Study-wide points: Characteristic of ankylosing spondylitis blood, it appeared, was a TCR beta motif comprising fewer than 10 highly homologous variants. Clones linked to disease were reported to show significant enrichment in matched ankylosing spondylitis synovial fluid. Some of the motif variants had earlier been found in reactive arthritis patients' fluid and blood.

Notes on this clonotype: The antigen is unknown.

The trim removed 4 bases at V and 6 bases at J, leaving 29 bases unmatched. CDR1 and CDR2 (germline): SGHRS, YFSETQ. This CDR3 has 22 residues. Researchers built TCR beta libraries using quantitative 5'-RACE with molecular barcodes. A single record per CDR3 protein comes from TCRdb applying MiXCR to the 5' RACE reads. The sample holds about 150,000 distinct CDR3 sequences, just under 7.5% seen once. This clonotype originated in a female donor with ankylosing spondylitis or in good health (not recorded which). This rearrangement joins TRBV5-1 to TRBJ2-3; 10 nucleotides agree with TRBD2. The material sequenced was blood, either unsorted or a sorted T cell fraction (not recorded which). CDR3 bases: TGCGCCAGCAGCCGCTTGGCGACCCGGGCTAGCGGGGGACGAATCCTCGGGGATACGCAGTATTTT. Protein product: CASSRLATRASGGRILGDTQYF.